These T cell receptor beta chains were read from a single sample in a study of blood T cell repertoires in COVID-19. The data were produced by immunoSEQ multiplex PCR, yet TCRdb's version contains in-frame clones alone and is incomplete. The sample lists 150,000 to 200,000 clones, about 88% occurring once. The sample comprised PBMCs or T cells enriched from blood (not recorded which). All receptors derive from a woman under 30 who had recovered from COVID-19. Both conserved end residues are trimmed from each CDR3.

J gene	V gene	CDR3 protein
TRBJ1-4	TRBV7-2	ASSQQGTANEKLF
TRBJ2-2	TRBV7-3	ASSRSGESGELF
TRBJ2-7	TRBV3-1/TRBV3-2	ASSRDSGTRGYEQY
TRBJ1-2	TRBV29-1	SVRLGQDGYT
TRBJ1-1	TRBV3-1/TRBV3-2	ASSQTGTGMRAEAF
TRBJ1-1	TRBV24-1	ASQGAWDTEAF
TRBJ2-5	TRBV24-1	ATSDPSPGLSPWYQETQY
TRBJ1-6	TRBV5-1	ASSVDRASDSPLH
TRBJ2-3	TRBV7-2	ASRERASTDTQY
TRBJ1-2	TRBV19	ASSTTLLANYGYT
TRBJ2-2	TRBV7-8	ATLNTGGASNTGELF
TRBJ2-6	TRBV11-3	ASSLGQGDSGANVLT
TRBJ2-7	TRBV11-2	ASSPRGTGNEQY
TRBJ2-3	TRBV20-1	SASANSGGRTDTQY
TRBJ2-7	TRBV5-6	ASSSQTGVGDEQY
TRBJ1-1	TRBV20-1	SATRVTEAF